One and the same sample provided the 16 T cell receptor beta chains below, sequenced in a study of control samples from healthy donors and cancer patients (dated by TCRdb to 2019 to 2021). The method behind the library was the immunoSEQ multiplex PCR assay. TCRdb re-hosts the immuneACCESS table, in-frame sequences only. Its copies lack some clones; in the studies checked, an unresolved V gene accounts for under half of them, and the cause for the rest is not known. This sample gives tens of thousands of clones in total; over 85% of them show up just once. 1.9% of the sample is held by the ten biggest clonotypes. Sequenced: PBMCs. Every receptor here comes from a woman aged 55 to 70 with head and neck cancer.

The rearrangement links TRBV19 to TRBJ2-7, with D tentatively TRBD1 (6 bases). CDR1 and CDR2 (germline): LNHDA, SQIVND (reference sequence). The CDR3 runs 16 residues. Trimming pared 4 bases from V and 4 bases from J, leaving 20 bases between. The CDR3 spells CASSSPPGAGLYEQYF. The CDR3 bases are TGTGCCAGTAGTAGCCCCCCAGGGGCTGGATTGTACGAGCAGTACTTC.

The chain combines TRBV30 with TRBJ1-5, with a possible D match to TRBD1 (5 bases). Trimming took 0 bases from V and 1 from J, leaving 10 bases between them. Germline CDR1 and CDR2: GTSNPN and SVGIG (reference sequence). The length of the CDR3 is 15 residues. For the CDR3, the DNA is TGTGCCTGGAGTGTAGGAGGGACCAGCAATCAGCCCCAGCATTTT. As protein: CAWSVGGTSNQPQHF.

The rearrangement links TRBV5-1 to TRBJ2-7, with TRBD1 as a possible D gene (6 bases). Trimming shortened V by 6 bases and J by 0 bases, and 13 bases separated the two germline ends. The germline gives CDR1 SGHRS, CDR2 YFSETQ. The CDR3 contains 14 residues. The CDR3 DNA follows: TGCGCCAGCACTCCAGGGGATAGCTCCTACGAGCAGTACTTC. Protein sequence: CASTPGDSSYEQYF.

The chain recombines TRBV24-1 with TRBJ2-5, with D uncertain. The CDR3 runs to 16 residues. Trimming took off 3 bases at V and 5 bases at J, with 18 bases between the two ends. From germline, CDR1 is KGHDR and CDR2 SFDVKD. The CDR3 is CATSDPTDGVGETQYF. DNA for the CDR3: TGTGCCACCAGTGATCCTACCGATGGGGTAGGGGAGACCCAGTACTTC.

For the CDR3, the DNA is TGTGCCAGCAGTCCGGGTTTCACCTACGAGCAGTACTTC. It specifies CASSPGFTYEQYF. J is TRBJ2-7 and V is TRBV6-2 or TRBV6-3; D is unclear. The germline CDR1 and CDR2 sequences are MNHEY and SVGEGT. V lost 5 bases and J lost 2, with 10 bases in between. The CDR3 is 13 amino acids.

The chain links TRBV7-9 to TRBJ2-7; D perhaps matches TRBD2 (5 bases). The CDR3 consists of 14 residues. In germline, CDR1 is SEHNR, CDR2 FQNEAQ (reference sequence). V was trimmed by 5 bases and J by 1 base, leaving 12 bases between them. The CDR3 nucleotides are TGTGCCAGCAGCCGACTGGGCGGGTCCTACGAGCAGTACTTC. As protein: CASSRLGGSYEQYF.

In its sample, this clone was seen once. The chain couples TRBV3-1 (or the pseudogene TRBV3-2) to TRBJ1-2; the D gene is possibly TRBD1 (6 bases). Trimming shortened V by 1 base and J by 8 bases, and 17 bases separated the two germline ends. From germline, CDR1 is LGHDT and CDR2 YNNKEL (reference sequence). The CDR3 contains 15 residues. The CDR3 DNA sequence: TGTGCCAGCAGCCAAGCCTTTGCAGGGGCTTACGGCTACACCTTC. This translates into CASSQAFAGAYGYTF.

This clone has only one observation. The chain is built from TRBV9 and TRBJ1-3; possibly TRBD1 for D (6 bases). In germline, CDR1 is SGDLS, CDR2 YYNGEE. V was cut by 4 bases and J by 7 bases, with 15 bases left in between. CDR3 length: 14 amino acids. CDR3 in DNA: TGTGCCAGCAGCCGGGACATTGGGTGGAACACCATATATTTT. It specifies CASSRDIGWNTIYF.

The chain couples TRBV7-2 to TRBJ2-1; D is possibly TRBD2 (6 bases). The ends were cut back, 4 bases at V and 10 bases at J, with 29 bases in the middle. Germline V gives CDR1 SGHTA, CDR2 FQGNSA. The CDR3 consists of 18 residues. The chain's CDR3 is CASSSTPLAPNGPREQFF. DNA of the CDR3: TGTGCCAGCAGCTCCACCCCTCTAGCGCCAAACGGTCCACGCGAGCAGTTCTTC.

The rearrangement joins TRBV3-1 (or the pseudogene TRBV3-2) to TRBJ2-7, with a weak D call TRBD2 (7 bases). The CDR3 contains 17 residues. Germline CDR1 LGHDT, CDR2 YNNKEL (reference sequence). V shed 2 bases and J shed 2 bases, with 19 bases lying between them. The CDR3 sequence: CASSQHSQRDTPYEQYF. The CDR3 DNA reads TGTGCCAGCAGCCAACATAGCCAGCGGGACACTCCCTACGAGCAGTACTTC.

The CDR3 loop is CASSGLRAGGEETQYF. The CDR3 DNA follows: TGTGCCAGCAGTGGGCTTCGGGCGGGAGGGGAAGAGACCCAGTACTTC. The V call is TRBV25-1, the J call TRBJ2-5, with 9 bases that match TRBD2. Germline V lookup: CDR1 MGHDK, CDR2 SYGVNS. Trimming cost V 4 bases and J 3 bases; bases outside gene matches: 9. CDR3 length: 16 residues.

The chain links TRBV30 to TRBJ1-4, with TRBD1 matching over 9 bases. CDR1 and CDR2 (germline): GTSNPN, SVGIG (reference sequence). The CDR3 covers 14 residues. V was clipped by 3 bases and J by 6 bases; unmatched bases: 5. The CDR3 spells CAWSPGQGHEKLFF. The DNA for the CDR3 is TGTGCCTGGAGCCCGGGACAGGGCCATGAAAAACTGTTTTTT.

The chain is built from TRBV11-1 and TRBJ2-7; a possible D gene is TRBD2 (6 bases). Germline V gives CDR1 SGHAT, CDR2 FQDESV (reference sequence). This CDR3 comprises 13 residues. Trimming pared 2 bases from V and 5 bases from J, leaving 10 bases between. CDR3 bases: TGTGCCAGCAGCTTATGGGGGGTAGACGAGCAGTACTTC. This translates into CASSLWGVDEQYF.

J is TRBJ2-5 and V is TRBV20-1; D uncertain. This CDR3 is built from 11 residues. Looked up from germline, CDR1 is DFQATT and CDR2 is SNEGSKA (reference sequence). Trimming removed 3 bases from V and 7 bases from J, with 9 bases in between. This chain's CDR3 is CSARDPRTQYF. The CDR3 DNA reads as TGCAGTGCTAGGGACCCTAGGACCCAGTACTTC.

This clone was seen only once. This chain links TRBV19 with TRBJ2-7, with TRBD1 matching over 7 bases. V shed 3 bases and J 5 bases; nucleotides not matched to a gene: 19. Germline CDR1 is LNHDA and CDR2 is SQIVND (reference sequence). The CDR3 is 18 amino acids. The CDR3 bases are TGTGCCAGTAGTATCTCTTCCCCAAGCTTACAGGGGCGACACGAGCAGTACTTC. Its protein is CASSISSPSLQGRHEQYF.

V usage is TRBV30 and J usage is TRBJ1-1, with D uncertain. V was clipped by 0 bases and J by 12 bases, with 17 bases between them. The V gene's germline CDR1 is GTSNPN and CDR2 SVGIG (reference sequence). The CDR3 loop spans 13 amino acids. This CDR3 reads CAWSVSGTLQTFF. In DNA, the CDR3 is TGTGCCTGGAGTGTTTCGGGCACTTTGCAAACTTTCTTT.